The present entry profiles one TCR beta chain with its context. The PCR made use of 60 Vbeta and 13 Jbeta primers. Sequencing was performed with immunoSEQ multiplex PCR; in TCRdb, only in-frame clones are kept and a portion is missing. The table includes under 200,000 clones, 12% detected once. This sample stems from a study of cytomegalovirus exposure and HLA in healthy donors. Germline CDR1 and CDR2: SGDLS and YYNGEE. This CDR3 has 13 amino acids. V trimming: 4 bases; J trimming: 8 bases; junction bases outside the gene matches: 4. The source is a man in his forties or fifties in good health and CMV-seropositive. The V call is TRBV9, the J call TRBJ1-2, with 11 positions matching TRBD1. Sequencing was done on a sample of PBMCs. In DNA, the CDR3 is TGTGCCAGCAGCCTGGGACAGGGGGGAGGCTACACCTTC. Amino acid sequence: CASSLGQGGGYTF. The full variable domain, completed using reference TRBV9 and TRBJ1-2, is DSGVTQTPKHLITATGQRVTLRCSPRSGDLSVYWYQQSLDQGLQFLIQYYNGEERAKGNILERFSAQQFPDLHSELNLSSLELGDSALYFCASSLGQGGGYTFGSGTRLTVV.